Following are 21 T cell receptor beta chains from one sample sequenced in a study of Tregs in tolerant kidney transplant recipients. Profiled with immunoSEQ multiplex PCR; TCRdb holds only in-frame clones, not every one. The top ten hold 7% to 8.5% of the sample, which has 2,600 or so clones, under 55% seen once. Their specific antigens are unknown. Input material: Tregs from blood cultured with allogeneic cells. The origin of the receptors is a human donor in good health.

CDR3 residues: CASSLAGVLYNSPLHF. The CDR3 nucleotides read TGTGCCAGCAGCTTGGCAGGGGTCCTTTATAATTCACCCCTCCACTTT. The chain recombines TRBV11-2 with TRBJ1-6, with D perhaps matching TRBD1 (6 bases). There are 16 residues in the CDR3. Germline V gene lookup returns CDR1 SGHAT and CDR2 FQNNGV. The V gene lost 3 bases and the J gene lost 4 bases, with 13 bases spanning the gap.

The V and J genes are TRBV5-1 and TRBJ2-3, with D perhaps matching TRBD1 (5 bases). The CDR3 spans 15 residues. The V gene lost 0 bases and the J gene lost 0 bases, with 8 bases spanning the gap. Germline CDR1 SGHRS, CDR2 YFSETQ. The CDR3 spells CASSLEGKSTDTQYF. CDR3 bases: TGCGCCAGCAGCTTGGAGGGGAAGAGCACAGATACGCAGTATTTT.

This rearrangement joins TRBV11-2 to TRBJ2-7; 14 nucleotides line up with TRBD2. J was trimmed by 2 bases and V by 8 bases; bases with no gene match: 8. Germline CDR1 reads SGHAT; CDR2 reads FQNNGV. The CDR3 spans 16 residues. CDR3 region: CASGPGLAGVTYEQYF. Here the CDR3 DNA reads TGTGCCAGCGGCCCGGGACTAGCGGGAGTAACCTACGAGCAGTACTTC. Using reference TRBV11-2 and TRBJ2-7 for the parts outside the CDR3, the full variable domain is EAGVAQSPRYKIIEKRQSVAFWCNPISGHATLYWYQQILGQGPKLLIQFQNNGVVDDSQLPKDRFSAERLKGVDSTLKIQPAKLEDSAVYLCASGPGLAGVTYEQYFGPGTRLTVT.

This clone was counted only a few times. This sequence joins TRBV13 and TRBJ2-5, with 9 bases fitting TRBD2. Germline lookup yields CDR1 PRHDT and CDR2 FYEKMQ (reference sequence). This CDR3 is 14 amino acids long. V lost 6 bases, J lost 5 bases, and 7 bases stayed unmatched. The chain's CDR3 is CASRPAGGWETQYF. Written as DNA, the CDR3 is TGTGCCAGCAGGCCAGCGGGAGGATGGGAGACCCAGTACTTC.

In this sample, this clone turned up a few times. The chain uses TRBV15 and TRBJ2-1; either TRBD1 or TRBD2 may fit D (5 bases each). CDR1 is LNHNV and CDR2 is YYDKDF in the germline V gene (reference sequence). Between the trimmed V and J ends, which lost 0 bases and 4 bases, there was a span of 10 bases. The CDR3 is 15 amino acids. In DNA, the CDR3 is TGTGCCACCAGCAGAGATCCTGGGGGATACAATGAGCAGTTCTTC. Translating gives CATSRDPGGYNEQFF.

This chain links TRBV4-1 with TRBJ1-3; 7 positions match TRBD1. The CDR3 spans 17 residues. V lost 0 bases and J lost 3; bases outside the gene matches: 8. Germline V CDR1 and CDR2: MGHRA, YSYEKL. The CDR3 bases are TGCGCCAGCAGCCAAGAATCGGCGGGACAGCTTGGAAACACCATATATTTT. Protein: CASSQESAGQLGNTIYF.

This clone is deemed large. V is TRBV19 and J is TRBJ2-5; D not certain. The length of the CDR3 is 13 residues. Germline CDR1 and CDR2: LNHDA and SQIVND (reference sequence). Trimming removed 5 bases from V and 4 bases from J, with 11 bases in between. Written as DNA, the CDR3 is TGTGCCAGTAGTCTTCGAAGGAGAGAGACCCAGTACTTC. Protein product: CASSLRRRETQYF.

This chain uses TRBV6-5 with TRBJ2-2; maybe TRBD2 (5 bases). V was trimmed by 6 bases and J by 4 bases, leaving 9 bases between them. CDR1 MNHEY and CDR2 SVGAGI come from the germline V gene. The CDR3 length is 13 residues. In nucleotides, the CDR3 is TGTGCCAGCAGGGAAGGACTCACCGGGGAGCTGTTTTTT. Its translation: CASREGLTGELFF.

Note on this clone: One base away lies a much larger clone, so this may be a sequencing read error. CDR3 nucleotides: TGTGCCAGCAGTGCTCTCTTGAACACTGAAGCTTTCTTT. Its protein product is CASSALLNTEAFF. The V call is TRBV28, the J call TRBJ1-1, with D uncertain. V dropped 5 bases and J dropped 0 bases, with 7 bases sitting between them. Per germline, CDR1 MDHEN and CDR2 SYDVKM. This CDR3 has 13 residues.

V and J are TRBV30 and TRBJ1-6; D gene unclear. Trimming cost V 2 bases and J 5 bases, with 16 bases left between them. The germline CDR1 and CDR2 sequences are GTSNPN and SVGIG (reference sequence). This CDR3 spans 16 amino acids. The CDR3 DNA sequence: TGTGCCTGGAGTCAGACAAGGTCGTATCATAATTCACCCCTCCACTTT. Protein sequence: CAWSQTRSYHNSPLHF.

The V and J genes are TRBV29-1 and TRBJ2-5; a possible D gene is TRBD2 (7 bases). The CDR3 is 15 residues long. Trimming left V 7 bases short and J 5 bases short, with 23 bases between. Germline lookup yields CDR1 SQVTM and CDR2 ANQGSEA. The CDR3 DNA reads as TGCAGCGCGGCGGGGGCAGGGTTTAATAGGGAGACCCAGTACTTC. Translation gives CSAAGAGFNRETQYF.

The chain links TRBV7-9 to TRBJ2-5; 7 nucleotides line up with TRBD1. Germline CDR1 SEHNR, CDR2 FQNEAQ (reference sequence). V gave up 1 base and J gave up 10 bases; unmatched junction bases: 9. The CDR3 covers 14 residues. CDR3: CASSLGGQFLIQYF. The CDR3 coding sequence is TGTGCCAGCAGCTTAGGGGGACAGTTTTTGATCCAGTACTTC.

CDR3 residues: CASSQQGLTGELFF. The CDR3 DNA reads as TGCGCCAGCAGCCAGCAGGGACTTACCGGGGAGCTGTTTTTT. This chain connects TRBV5-1 to TRBJ2-2; D may be TRBD2 (6 bases). CDR1 SGHRS and CDR2 YFSETQ come from the germline V gene. The CDR3 has 14 amino acids. Between the trimmed V and J ends, which lost 4 bases and 5 bases, there was a span of 12 bases.

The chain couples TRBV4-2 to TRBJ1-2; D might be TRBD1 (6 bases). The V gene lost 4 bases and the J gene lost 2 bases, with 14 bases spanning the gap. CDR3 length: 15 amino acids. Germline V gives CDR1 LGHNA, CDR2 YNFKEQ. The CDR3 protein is CASSPQGVQNYGYTF. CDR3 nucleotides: TGTGCCAGCAGCCCACAGGGTGTTCAGAACTATGGCTACACCTTC.

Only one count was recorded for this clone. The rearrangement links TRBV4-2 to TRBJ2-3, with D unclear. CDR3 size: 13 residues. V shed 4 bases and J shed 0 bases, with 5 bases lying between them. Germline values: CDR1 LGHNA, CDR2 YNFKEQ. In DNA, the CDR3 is TGTGCCAGCAGCCTTGGGAGCACAGATACGCAGTATTTT. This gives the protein CASSLGSTDTQYF.

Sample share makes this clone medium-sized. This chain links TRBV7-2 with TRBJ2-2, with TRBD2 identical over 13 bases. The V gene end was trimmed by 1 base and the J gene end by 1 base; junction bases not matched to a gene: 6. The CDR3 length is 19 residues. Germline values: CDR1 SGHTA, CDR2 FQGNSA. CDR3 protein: CASSLVGLAGVGNTGELFF. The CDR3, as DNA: TGTGCCAGCAGCTTAGTCGGACTAGCGGGAGTAGGGAACACCGGGGAGCTGTTTTTT.

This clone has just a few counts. The CDR3 here is CASTLEGGGNQPQHF. In DNA form, the CDR3 reads TGTGCCAGCACCCTGGAAGGGGGTGGCAATCAGCCCCAGCATTTT. The chain couples TRBV6-5 to TRBJ1-5, with a tentative D call TRBD1 (6 bases). V shed 7 bases and J shed 2 bases, with 15 bases lying between them. CDR3 length equals 15 residues. Germline-derived CDR1 and CDR2 are MNHEY and SVGAGI.

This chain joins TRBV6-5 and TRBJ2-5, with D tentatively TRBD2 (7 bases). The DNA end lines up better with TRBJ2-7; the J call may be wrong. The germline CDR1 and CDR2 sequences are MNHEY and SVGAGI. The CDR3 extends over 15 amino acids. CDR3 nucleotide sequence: TGTGCCAGCAGTCCTAGGGGGGGCCTCTCCTACGAGCAGTACTTC. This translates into CASSPRGGLSYEQYF.

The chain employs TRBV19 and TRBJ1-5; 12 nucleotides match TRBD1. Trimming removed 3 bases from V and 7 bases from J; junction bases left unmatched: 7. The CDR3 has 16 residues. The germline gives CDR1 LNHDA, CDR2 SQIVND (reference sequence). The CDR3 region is CASSIRGQGAGQPQHF. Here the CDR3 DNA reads TGTGCCAGTAGTATCCGGGGACAGGGGGCCGGGCAGCCCCAGCATTTT. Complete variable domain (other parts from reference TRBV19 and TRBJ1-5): DGGITQSPKYLFRKEGQNVTLSCEQNLNHDAMYWYRQDPGQGLRLIYYSQIVNDFQKGDIAEGYSVSREKKESFPLTVTSAQKNPTAFYLCASSIRGQGAGQPQHFGDGTRLSIL.

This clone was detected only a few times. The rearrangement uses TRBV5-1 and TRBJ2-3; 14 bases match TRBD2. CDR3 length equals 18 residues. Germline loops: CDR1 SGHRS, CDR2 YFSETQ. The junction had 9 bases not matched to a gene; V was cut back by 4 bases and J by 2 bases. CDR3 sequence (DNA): TGCGCCAGCAGCCATCGAAAGACTAGCGGGGGGGCCACAGATACGCAGTATTTT. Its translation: CASSHRKTSGGATDTQYF.

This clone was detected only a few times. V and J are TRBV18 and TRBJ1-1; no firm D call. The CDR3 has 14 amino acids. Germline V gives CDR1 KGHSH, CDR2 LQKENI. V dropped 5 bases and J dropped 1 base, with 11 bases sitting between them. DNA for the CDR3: TGTGCCAGCTCAGTTAAGGTAGGGAACACTGAAGCTTTCTTT. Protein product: CASSVKVGNTEAFF.